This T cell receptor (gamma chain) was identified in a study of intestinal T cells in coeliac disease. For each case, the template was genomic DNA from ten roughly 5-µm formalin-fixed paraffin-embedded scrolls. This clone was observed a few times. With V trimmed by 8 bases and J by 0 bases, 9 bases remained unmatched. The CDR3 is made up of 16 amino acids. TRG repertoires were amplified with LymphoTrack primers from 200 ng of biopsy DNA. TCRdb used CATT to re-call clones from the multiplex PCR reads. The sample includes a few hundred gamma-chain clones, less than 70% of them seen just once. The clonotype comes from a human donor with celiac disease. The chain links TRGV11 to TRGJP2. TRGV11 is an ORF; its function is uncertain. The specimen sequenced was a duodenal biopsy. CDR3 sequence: CACWNRPNSSDWIKTF. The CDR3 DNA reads TGTGCCTGCTGGAATCGTCCCAATAGTAGTGATTGGATCAAGACGTTT.